A single sample gave rise to the 3 T cell receptor beta chains below, sequenced in a study of shared clonotypes between healthy human individuals. Naivety among CD8 cells was defined by CD45RO negativity and positive CCR7 selection, thereby excluding terminally differentiated effector memory CD45RA+ cells. Produced via immunoSEQ multiplex PCR; TCRdb's table is partial and in-frame only. The table lists some 2,000,000 clones, over 85% of them singletons. Specimen: naive CD8+ T cells sorted from blood. These TCRs come from a man aged 18 to 30 in good health.

As for this clone: At the DNA level, this CDR3 is encoded by other sequences in the same sample as well. The chain links TRBV6-5 to TRBJ2-2; 7 nucleotides agree with TRBD2. Unmatched junction bases numbered 2, after V lost 3 bases and J lost 4 bases. The CDR3 length is 14 residues. In germline, CDR1 is MNHEY, CDR2 SVGAGI. CDR3 nucleotides: TGTGCCAGCAGTTATGGGAGGGGCACCGGGGAGCTGTTTTTT. Protein product: CASSYGRGTGELFF.

The V gene is TRBV10-2, the J gene TRBJ2-1; 12 bases agree with TRBD2. The CDR3 is 14 residues long. In germline, CDR1 is WSHSY, CDR2 SAAADI. V was pared by 2 bases and J by 7 bases, with 0 bases of the junction left unmatched. CDR3 sequence: CASSEGLAGNEQFF. CDR3 bases: TGCGCCAGCAGTGAGGGACTAGCGGGAAATGAGCAGTTCTTC.

The chain carries TRBV7-9 and TRBJ2-7, with D perhaps TRBD1 (6 bases). Trimming left V 5 bases short and J 1 base short, with 15 bases between. Germline CDR1 is SEHNR and CDR2 is FQNEAQ (reference sequence). This CDR3 has 15 amino acids. CDR3 coding DNA: TGTGCCAGCAGCCACCGGGACAAACGGTCCTACGAGCAGTACTTC. It codes for CASSHRDKRSYEQYF. The full variable domain, rest sourced from reference TRBV7-9 and TRBJ2-7, is DTGVSQNPRHKITKRGQNVTFRCDPISEHNRLYWYRQTLGQGPEFLTYFQNEAQLEKSRLLSDRFSAERPKGSFSTLEIQRTEQGDSAMYLCASSHRDKRSYEQYFGPGTRLTVT.